This T cell receptor (beta chain) was sequenced for a study of cytomegalovirus exposure and HLA in healthy donors. Method: immunoSEQ multiplex PCR; TCRdb's copy keeps in-frame clones and lacks some. This sample has under 300,000 clones, with around 86% found just once. Germline V gives CDR1 LNHDA, CDR2 SQIVND (reference sequence). V lost 6 bases and J 4 bases, leaving 10 bases between the germline ends. The CDR3 is 13 residues long. This clonotype was obtained from a woman between 18 and 29 years old in good health and CMV-seronegative. The J gene is TRBJ1-3, the V gene TRBV19; a possible D gene is TRBD1 (5 bases). The sequenced sample consisted of PBMCs. This CDR3 reads CASRLQGGNTIYF. The CDR3 DNA reads as TGTGCCAGTAGGTTGCAGGGAGGAAACACCATATATTTT.